What follows are 32 T cell receptor beta chains derived from one specimen sequenced in a study of metastatic and nonmetastatic thyroid tumors. TCRdb used MiXCR to call clones anew from the PCR reads. Of 21,000 or so clones listed, approximately 25% are singletons. Ahead of thyroid surgery, no patient had received treatment of any kind. The material sequenced was tumor tissue. These receptors all stem from a female donor with papillary thyroid cancer or a benign thyroid nodule (not recorded which). Some clones in this sample may be carry-over from other donors' samples.

This clone was counted a few times. This chain joins TRBV12-3 or TRBV12-4 and TRBJ2-5; D gene unclear. V lost 6 bases and J lost 1, with 9 bases in between. The CDR3 totals 13 residues. CDR3 region: CASSHTTQETQYF. The CDR3 DNA sequence: TGTGCCAGCAGCCACACGACCCAAGAGACCCAGTACTTC.

This clone has ten or more counts. CDR3 in DNA: TGTGCCAGCTCACCCCCCGGGCAGTTCGGCAATGAGCAGTTCTTC. Encoded protein: CASSPPGQFGNEQFF. The chain joins TRBV18 to TRBJ2-1; D remains unclear. The V gene's germline CDR1 is KGHSH and CDR2 LQKENI. The CDR3 runs 15 residues. V gave up 3 bases and J gave up 6 bases, with 15 bases separating them.

J is TRBJ2-6 and V is TRBV19, with 7 bases identical to TRBD2. CDR3 size: 17 residues. Trimming took 5 bases from V and 2 from J; bases not matched to a gene: 9. In germline, CDR1 is LNHDA, CDR2 SQIVND (reference sequence). The CDR3 sequence is CASSREVRWTGANVLTF. The DNA of the CDR3 is TGTGCCAGTAGTCGGGAGGTAAGATGGACTGGGGCCAACGTCCTGACTTTC.

This clone showed up just a few times. CDR3 loop: CASRTDRASYEQYF. In nucleotides, the CDR3 is TGTGCCAGCAGAACGGACAGGGCCTCGTACGAGCAGTACTTC. The gene calls are TRBV28 and TRBJ2-7, with 8 nucleotides matching TRBD1. Germline V gives CDR1 MDHEN, CDR2 SYDVKM. Trimming cost V 6 bases and J 4 bases; bases outside gene matches: 8. The CDR3 is 14 amino acids.

The J gene is TRBJ1-1, the V gene TRBV10-1; 7 positions agree with TRBD1. J was trimmed by 0 bases and V by 11 bases; bases with no gene match: 12. This CDR3 region has 15 residues. CDR1 and CDR2 (germline): WNHNN, SYGVQD (reference sequence). CDR3 bases: TGCGCCGGGTCCGGGACAGATTTTTTGAACACTGAAGCTTTCTTT. Protein product: CAGSGTDFLNTEAFF.

On this clone itself: Germline is not matched at one junction end, which may reflect a read error. CDR3 loop: CATGLQRGGLAGTKYF. DNA of the CDR3: TGTGCCACCGGACTTCAGCGGGGGGGCCTTGCAGGTACGAAGTATTTT. The genes are TRBV10-3 and TRBJ2-3, with 10 bases lining up with TRBD2. This CDR3 comprises 16 residues. CDR1 and CDR2 (germline): ENHRY, SYGVKD.

This chain links TRBV12-5 with TRBJ2-2; 7 bases fit TRBD2. The CDR3 runs to 16 residues. Trimming cost V 5 bases and J 7 bases; bases outside gene matches: 13. Germline CDR1 is LGHNT and CDR2 is FRNRAP. Here the CDR3 DNA reads TGTGCTAGTGGTATCCCTAAGGCGGGAGCCGACGGGGAGCTGTTTTTT. Protein: CASGIPKAGADGELFF.

This clone turned up a few times. The chain has TRBV20-1 and TRBJ2-7, with 12 bases lining up with TRBD1. The CDR3 is 15 amino acids. The ends lost 6 bases at V and 2 bases at J; junction bases unmatched: 8. CDR1 is DFQATT and CDR2 is SNEGSKA in the germline V gene (reference sequence). The CDR3 DNA is TGCAGTGCGCCTCCCGGGACAGGGGGCGCCTACGAGCAGTACTTC. Its protein is CSAPPGTGGAYEQYF.

The gene calls are TRBV7-2 and TRBJ2-5, with a tentative D call TRBD2 (6 bases). Germline V gene lookup returns CDR1 SGHTA and CDR2 FQGNSA. This CDR3 spans 15 amino acids. V was clipped by 6 bases and J by 4 bases, with 18 bases between them. CDR3 sequence: CASSFQGGEGETQYF. DNA for the CDR3: TGTGCCAGCAGTTTTCAGGGAGGAGAAGGAGAGACCCAGTACTTC.

This clone was observed at least ten times. The chain is built from TRBV2 and TRBJ1-6; D uncertain. Trimming took off 3 bases at V and 9 bases at J, with 18 bases between the two ends. In germline, CDR1 is SNHLY, CDR2 FYNNEI. CDR3 length equals 16 residues. The CDR3 here is CASSEESGPGSSPLHF. The CDR3 coding sequence is TGTGCCAGCAGTGAGGAAAGTGGCCCGGGAAGTTCACCCCTCCACTTT. The variable domain in full, with the rest retrieved from reference TRBV2 and TRBJ1-6, is EPEVTQTPSHQVTQMGQEVILRCVPISNHLYFYWYRQILGQKVEFLVSFYNNEISEKSEIFDDQFSVERPDGSNFTLKIRSTKLEDSAMYFCASSEESGPGSSPLHFGNGTRLTVT.

This clone is judged medium-sized (0.01 to 0.1%). V is TRBV6-5 and J is TRBJ2-3; 15 bases align to TRBD2. CDR1 is MNHEY, CDR2 SVGAGI, per germline. Unmatched junction bases numbered 3, after V lost 5 bases and J lost 0 bases. The CDR3 runs to 17 residues. This CDR3 reads CASSRTSGGDSTDTQYF. In nucleotides, the CDR3 is TGTGCCAGCAGTAGGACTAGCGGGGGGGATAGCACAGATACGCAGTATTTT.

The rearrangement uses TRBV7-2 and TRBJ2-1, with 12 bases aligning to TRBD2. Germline loops: CDR1 SGHTA, CDR2 FQGNSA. The CDR3 sequence is 15 residues long. J gave up 2 bases and V 5 bases, and 1 base lay outside the gene matches. The CDR3 DNA is TGTGCCAGCAGCGCTAGCGGGGGGGCCTACAATGAGCAGTTCTTC. It translates to CASSASGGAYNEQFF.

This clone came up many times. The V call is TRBV7-3, the J call TRBJ2-1; 8 bases agree with TRBD2. CDR3 length: 18 amino acids. The ends lost 5 bases at V and 2 bases at J; junction bases unmatched: 14. Per germline, CDR1 SGHTA and CDR2 FQGTGA. This CDR3 is CASSQRAGGIYTYNEQFF. The DNA for the CDR3 is TGTGCCAGCAGCCAACGGGCGGGGGGAATTTATACCTACAATGAGCAGTTCTTC.

The gene calls are TRBV20-1 and TRBJ2-7, with a tentative D call TRBD2 (5 bases). With 3 bases removed from V and 7 bases from J, the gap between germline ends came to 10 bases. This CDR3 comprises 11 residues. From germline, CDR1 is DFQATT and CDR2 SNEGSKA (reference sequence). The DNA of the CDR3 is TGCAGTGCTAGCACTAGTCAGGAGCAGTACTTC. Protein sequence: CSASTSQEQYF.

This clone was counted at least ten times. The gene calls are TRBV4-3 and TRBJ2-1; D is ambiguous. This CDR3 is built from 13 residues. The V end was cut by 2 bases, the J end by 5 bases, with 7 bases between. Per germline, CDR1 LGHNA and CDR2 YSLEER. The CDR3 is CASSQNRDNEQFF. The CDR3 DNA reads TGCGCCAGCAGCCAAAATCGGGACAATGAGCAGTTCTTC.

This chain links TRBV6-6 with TRBJ2-7, with D perhaps matching TRBD1 (6 bases). Per the germline V gene, CDR1 is MNHNY and CDR2 is SVGAGI (reference sequence). Trimming removed 4 bases from V and 2 bases from J, with 24 bases in between. The CDR3 runs 18 residues. CDR3 nucleotide sequence: TGTGCCAGCAGTTCTTTTGATAATTTGGGGGCACTTACCTACGAGCAGTACTTC. Translation gives CASSSFDNLGALTYEQYF.

The CDR3 here is CASSQVGQAATGELFF. In nucleotides, the CDR3 is TGTGCCAGCAGCCAAGTAGGGCAGGCTGCCACCGGGGAGCTGTTTTTT. The chain recombines TRBV4-2 with TRBJ2-2; D unclear. The CDR3 totals 16 residues. Per germline, CDR1 LGHNA and CDR2 YNFKEQ. V was trimmed by 1 base and J by 4 bases, leaving 13 bases between them.

This clone has a handful of counts. The chain recombines TRBV19 with TRBJ1-4; D perhaps matches TRBD1 (6 bases). Germline CDR1 reads LNHDA; CDR2 reads SQIVND (reference sequence). V dropped 4 bases and J dropped 6 bases, with 9 bases sitting between them. This CDR3 has 13 amino acids. CDR3 coding DNA: TGTGCCAGTAGTAAGGACAGTGATGAAAAACTGTTTTTT. Protein: CASSKDSDEKLFF.

In its sample, this clone was seen many times. The chain uses TRBV2 and TRBJ1-1, with 7 bases lining up with TRBD1. Trimming cost V 2 bases and J 4 bases; bases outside gene matches: 7. CDR1 is SNHLY and CDR2 is FYNNEI in the germline V gene. The CDR3 contains 15 residues. The CDR3 DNA reads TGTGCCAGCAGTGAAAGGGGCAGGGGGGGCACTGAAGCTTTCTTT. This codes for CASSERGRGGTEAFF.

This clone was picked up many times. The genes are TRBV5-5 and TRBJ1-3, with 8 bases identical to TRBD1. V lost 4 bases, J lost 0 bases, and 6 bases stayed unmatched. CDR3 size: 16 residues. Germline V CDR1 and CDR2: SGHKS, YYEKEE (reference sequence). The CDR3 protein is CASSRTGIFSGNTIYF. In DNA form, the CDR3 reads TGTGCCAGCAGCCGGACAGGGATATTCTCTGGAAACACCATATATTTT.

The V call is TRBV7-2, the J call TRBJ2-2; possibly TRBD2 for D (6 bases). The germline CDR1 and CDR2 sequences are SGHTA and FQGNSA. The V gene lost 2 bases and the J gene lost 6 bases, with 10 bases spanning the gap. The CDR3 spans 14 residues. The CDR3 spells CASSLHGRAGELFF. CDR3 DNA sequence: TGTGCCAGCAGCTTACACGGGAGAGCCGGGGAGCTGTTTTTT.

This clone has ten or more counts. This may come from a read error, since a much larger clone is one base off. The gene calls are TRBV4-2 and TRBJ1-5; 7 nucleotides agree with TRBD1. The CDR3 runs 16 residues. The ends lost 4 bases at V and 5 bases at J; junction bases unmatched: 11. CDR1 is LGHNA and CDR2 is YNFKEQ in the germline V gene. The CDR3 DNA reads TGTGCCAGCAGCCCCGCCACAGGGGCGTGGGATCAGCCCCAGCATTTT. Translation gives CASSPATGAWDQPQHF.

This clone is large by share. The chain couples TRBV6-4 to TRBJ2-7; TRBD2 matches at 7 bases. The CDR3 has 17 residues. CDR1 is MRHNA, CDR2 SNTAGT, per germline. The V gene end was trimmed by 6 bases and the J gene end by 4 bases; junction bases not matched to a gene: 18. The DNA for the CDR3 is TGTGCCAGCAGGGAAGTCCCAACGCGGGGGAAAATATACGAGCAGTACTTC. This gives the protein CASREVPTRGKIYEQYF.

By share, this clone ranks as medium-sized. The chain is built from TRBV7-9 and TRBJ1-2, with TRBD1 as a possible D gene (6 bases). The CDR3 spans 12 residues. V was clipped by 6 bases and J by 4 bases, with 9 bases between them. The germline V gene encodes CDR1 SEHNR and CDR2 FQNEAQ (reference sequence). CDR3 in DNA: TGTGCCAGCAGTGGACAGAGCTATGGCTACACCTTC. This codes for CASSGQSYGYTF.

This clone turned up a few times. The chain links TRBV11-2 to TRBJ1-2; 10 nucleotides align to TRBD1. After removal of 11 bases from V and 8 bases from J, the junction contained 8 bases not matched to a gene. CDR1 is SGHAT, CDR2 FQNNGV, per germline. The CDR3 consists of 12 residues. Written as DNA, the CDR3 is TGTGCCGCCGGGACAGGGGTTTACGGCTACACCTTC. Protein: CAAGTGVYGYTF.

At least ten counts were recorded for this clone. A much larger clone lies a single base off, so this may be a read error. Other DNA sequences in the sample encode the same CDR3. This chain links TRBV7-3 with TRBJ1-1, with 8 bases matching TRBD1. This CDR3 contains 14 residues. Germline lookup yields CDR1 SGHTA and CDR2 FQGTGA. The DNA of the CDR3 is TGCGCCAGCAGCCAGGGACAGGTGAACACTGAAGCTTTCTTT. It translates to CASSQGQVNTEAFF.

This clone turned up a few times. The gene calls are TRBV7-6 and TRBJ2-1; D unresolved. Deletions cut 8 bases from V and 7 bases from J, with 12 bases between. The CDR3 is 12 amino acids. CDR1 is SGHVS, CDR2 FNYEAQ, per germline. CDR3 in DNA: TGTGCCAGCCAGCCTTCGTGGAATGAGCAGTTCTTC. This sequence encodes CASQPSWNEQFF.

J is TRBJ2-1 and V is TRBV6-4, with 8 bases matching TRBD2. Germline-derived CDR1 and CDR2 are MRHNA and SNTAGT. V dropped 5 bases and J dropped 4; count of bases not matched to a gene: 7. The CDR3 consists of 15 residues. The chain's CDR3 is CASSPSGGEYNEQFF. The DNA of the CDR3 is TGTGCCAGCAGTCCGAGCGGGGGAGAATACAATGAGCAGTTCTTC.

Remarks on this clone: The same CDR3 can be traced to other DNA sequences in this sample. J is TRBJ2-1 and V is TRBV11-2; 8 bases fit TRBD2. Per germline, CDR1 SGHAT and CDR2 FQNNGV. With V trimmed by 1 base and J by 12 bases, 20 bases remained unmatched. This CDR3 comprises 18 residues. The CDR3 DNA sequence: TGTGCCAGCAGCTTAGGTCCGTTAACTAGCGGCGGTGCCGGGGTGCAGTTCTTC. This sequence encodes CASSLGPLTSGGAGVQFF.

The sample holds a few counts of this clone. J is TRBJ2-7 and V is TRBV7-9, with unresolved D. V lost 5 bases, J lost 2 bases, and 7 bases lay in between. Germline CDR1 reads SEHNR; CDR2 reads FQNEAQ (reference sequence). The CDR3 contains 12 residues. For the CDR3, the DNA is TGTGCCAGCAGCGCGTCAGCCTACGAGCAGTACTTC. This encodes CASSASAYEQYF. The whole variable domain, remainder taken from reference TRBV7-9 and TRBJ2-7, is DTGVSQNPRHKITKRGQNVTFRCDPISEHNRLYWYRQTLGQGPEFLTYFQNEAQLEKSRLLSDRFSAERPKGSFSTLEIQRTEQGDSAMYLCASSASAYEQYFGPGTRLTVT.

The table lists this clone with a count of one. The chain joins TRBV20-1 to TRBJ2-1; the match to TRBD2 covers 8 bases. In germline, CDR1 is DFQATT, CDR2 SNEGSKA (reference sequence). The CDR3 is 15 amino acids. Trimming removed 5 bases from V and 3 bases from J; junction bases left unmatched: 9. Here the CDR3 DNA reads TGCAGTGCTCCTCCGGGACTAGAGGGCTACAATGAGCAGTTCTTC. Amino acid sequence: CSAPPGLEGYNEQFF.

Ten or more counts support this clone. A read error is possible here, since a much larger clone lies one base away. Different DNA sequences within this sample yield the same CDR3. This sequence joins TRBV3-1 and TRBJ1-6, with unresolved D. The CDR3 sequence is 15 residues long. Germline CDR1 is LGHDT and CDR2 is YNNKEL (reference sequence). The chain's CDR3 is CASSQGWRSDSPLHF. Written as DNA, the CDR3 is TGTGCCAGCAGCCAAGGTTGGCGCAGCGACTCACCTCTCCACTTT.